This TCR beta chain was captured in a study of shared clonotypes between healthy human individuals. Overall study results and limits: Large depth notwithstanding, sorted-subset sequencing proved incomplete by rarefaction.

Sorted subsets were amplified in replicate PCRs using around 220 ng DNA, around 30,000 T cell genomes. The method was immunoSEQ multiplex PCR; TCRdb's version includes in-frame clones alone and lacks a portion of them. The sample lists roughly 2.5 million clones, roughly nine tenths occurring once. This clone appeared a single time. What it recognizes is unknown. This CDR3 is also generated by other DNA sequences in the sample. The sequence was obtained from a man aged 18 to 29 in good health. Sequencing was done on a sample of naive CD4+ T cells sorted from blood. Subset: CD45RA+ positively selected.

The CDR3 spells CASSPGATSTDTQYF. The CDR3 nucleotides read TGTGCCAGCTCACCCGGGGCAACTAGCACAGATACGCAGTATTTT. The V call is TRBV18, the J call TRBJ2-3; TRBD1 or TRBD2 may be the D gene (5 bases each). From germline, CDR1 is KGHSH and CDR2 LQKENI. The CDR3 sequence is 15 residues long. V was cut by 3 bases and J by 0 bases, with 10 bases left in between.